This entry lists 8 T cell receptor beta chains sequenced from one sample in a study of blood T cell repertoires in COVID-19. Profiled with immunoSEQ multiplex PCR; TCRdb holds only in-frame clones, not every one. The sample consists of over 130,000 clones, about 83% of them appearing once. Sequencing was carried out using peripheral blood. The receptors were sampled from a man aged 25-45 years with COVID-19, enrolled during active disease.

This clone has just a few counts. The chain has TRBV29-1 and TRBJ2-7; no clear D. Germline CDR1 reads SQVTM; CDR2 reads ANQGSEA. V was shortened by 6 bases and J by 0 bases, with 15 bases between the two germline ends. The CDR3 is made up of 14 amino acids. The CDR3 loop is CSVPIGGSSYEQYF. The CDR3 DNA reads as TGCAGCGTCCCAATTGGCGGTAGCTCCTACGAGCAGTACTTC.

V usage is TRBV5-4 and J usage is TRBJ1-2; 7 nucleotides align to TRBD1. Germline V gene data show CDR1 as SGHNT and CDR2 as YYREEE (reference sequence). V lost 3 bases and J lost 8; bases outside the gene matches: 10. The CDR3 has 14 amino acids. The CDR3, as DNA: TGTGCCAGCAGCTATGGAGGGGGCGTGGCGGGCTACACCTTC. Its translation is CASSYGGGVAGYTF.

As concerns this clone: Compared with germline, one end of the junction differs, possibly owing to a read error. The genes are TRBV28 and TRBJ1-2; D may be TRBD1 (6 bases). Germline CDR1 is MDHEN and CDR2 is SYDVKM. This CDR3 is 15 amino acids long. The CDR3 is CASTLRGPGERGYTF. The CDR3 DNA follows: TGTGCCAGCACTTTAAGGGGCCCAGGGGAACGTGGCTACACCTTC.

V usage is TRBV18 and J usage is TRBJ2-7; 8 bases are shared with TRBD1. The CDR3 is 16 amino acids. V was clipped by 3 bases and J by 5 bases; unmatched bases: 12. CDR1 and CDR2 from the germline V gene are KGHSH and LQKENI. Here the CDR3 DNA reads TGTGCCAGCTCACCTTCATCCCGGGACAGGTGGAACGAGCAGTACTTC. Translation: CASSPSSRDRWNEQYF. The whole variable domain, filled in from reference TRBV18 and TRBJ2-7, reads NAGVMQNPRHLVRRRGQEARLRCSPMKGHSHVYWYRQLPEEGLKFMVYLQKENIIDESGMPKERFSAEFPKEGPSILRIQQVVRGDSAAYFCASSPSSRDRWNEQYFGPGTRLTVT.

V and J are TRBV7-9 and TRBJ2-5; D is unclear. The CDR3 extends over 13 amino acids. The germline gives CDR1 SEHNR, CDR2 FQNEAQ (reference sequence). Trimming took 5 bases from V and 6 from J, leaving 13 bases between them. CDR3 nucleotide sequence: TGTGCCAGCAGCCTCACACCGTTGAAGACCCAGTACTTC. Its translation: CASSLTPLKTQYF.

V and J are TRBV9 and TRBJ2-7; 10 bases fit TRBD1. CDR3 size: 14 residues. Germline loops: CDR1 SGDLS, CDR2 YYNGEE. The junction had 2 bases not matched to a gene; V was cut back by 0 bases and J by 5 bases. This CDR3 reads CASSVGDRGNEQYF. The CDR3 nucleotides are TGTGCCAGCAGCGTAGGGGACAGGGGCAACGAGCAGTACTTC.

This clone was counted a single time. V usage is TRBV19 and J usage is TRBJ1-5; D possibly corresponds to TRBD1 (6 bases). Germline V gene data show CDR1 as LNHDA and CDR2 as SQIVND (reference sequence). Trimming stripped 1 base from V and 6 bases from J, with 10 bases between. The CDR3 sequence is 14 residues long. The CDR3 reads CASSIGTETQPQHF. For the CDR3, the DNA is TGTGCCAGTAGTATAGGGACAGAGACTCAGCCCCAGCATTTT. Supplemented by reference TRBV19 and TRBJ1-5, the full variable domain reads DGGITQSPKYLFRKEGQNVTLSCEQNLNHDAMYWYRQDPGQGLRLIYYSQIVNDFQKGDIAEGYSVSREKKESFPLTVTSAQKNPTAFYLCASSIGTETQPQHFGDGTRLSIL.

The chain has TRBV18 and TRBJ2-2, with 7 bases matching TRBD1. After removal of 0 bases from V and 6 bases from J, the junction contained 7 bases not matched to a gene. The germline CDR1 and CDR2 sequences are KGHSH and LQKENI. The CDR3 length is 16 residues. CDR3: CASSPPTSTGAGELFF. The CDR3 DNA reads TGTGCCAGCTCACCACCTACCTCCACAGGGGCCGGGGAGCTGTTTTTT.